The T cell receptor (beta chain) under discussion was sequenced for a study of T cell responses to AZD1222 COVID-19 vaccine. Study-wide context: Second doses were pooled across both intervals (about 4 or about 12 weeks). Study results and limitations: Targets within unmutated variant regions were reportedly found for nearly half of spike-specific TCRs. Donors were chiefly white British, with a greater number of females, and clonal diversity was perhaps underestimated.

The assay was immunoSEQ multiplex PCR, and TCRdb's table has in-frame clones only and misses some. The repertoire consists of fewer than 200,000 clones, with roughly 92% occurring once and the leading ten covering 1% to 1.5%. This clone was picked up one time. The target antigen is unknown. Germline V lookup: CDR1 MDHEN, CDR2 SYDVKM. The CDR3 runs 16 residues. V was pared by 5 bases and J by 3 bases, with 19 bases between. The chain joins TRBV28 to TRBJ1-1, with a weak D call TRBD1 (5 bases). The sequence was collected from an adult in good health. The sample consisted of peripheral blood, taken on day 0 of AZD1222 vaccination. CDR3: CASSPHQGGRYTEAFF. The CDR3 DNA reads TGTGCCAGCAGTCCTCATCAGGGCGGGCGGTACACTGAAGCTTTCTTT.